A selection of T cell receptor beta chains follows, all from one sample in a study of blood T cell repertoires in COVID-19. Profiled with immunoSEQ multiplex PCR; TCRdb holds only in-frame clones, not every one. There are roughly 200,000 clones in the sample; about 93% occur only once, and approximately 0.5% lies in the top ten. Sequencing was performed on peripheral blood. These receptors originate from a man aged 50 or older with acute or convalescent COVID-19. The CDR3 runs from the conserved cysteine through the conserved F or W. The order of the fields is D gene, J gene, V gene, clone size, CDR3 DNA, CDR3 protein. The D gene is left open where the match is weak. The size field is filled for only some rows; it gives once, few, many or a size class.

D gene: .
J gene: TRBJ2-1
V gene: TRBV10-3
clone size: .
CDR3 DNA: TGTGCCACCTCTTTAGCGGCCGCCCACAATGAGCAGTTCTTC
CDR3 protein: CATSLAAAHNEQFF

D gene: .
J gene: TRBJ2-7
V gene: TRBV28
clone size: .
CDR3 DNA: TGTGCCAGCAGTTTAGGGACTCGGTACGAGCAGTACTTC
CDR3 protein: CASSLGTRYEQYF

D gene: .
J gene: TRBJ2-1
V gene: TRBV10-3
clone size: .
CDR3 DNA: TGTGCCATCAGTGAGTCAGGGGCGATCTACAATGAGCAGTTCTTC
CDR3 protein: CAISESGAIYNEQFF

D gene: .
J gene: TRBJ2-6
V gene: TRBV29-1
clone size: once
CDR3 DNA: TGCAGCGTTGGGTACAGGCATACAGGTGGGGCCAACGTCCTGACTTTC
CDR3 protein: CSVGYRHTGGANVLTF

D gene: TRBD2
J gene: TRBJ2-2
V gene: TRBV5-1
clone size: .
CDR3 DNA: TGCGCCAGCAGCCCCGGGACTACCAACACCGGGGAGCTGTTTTTT
CDR3 protein: CASSPGTTNTGELFF

D gene: .
J gene: TRBJ2-5
V gene: TRBV10-3
clone size: once
CDR3 DNA: TGTGCCATCAGTAAGGGGGTTGAGGAGACCCAGTACTTC
CDR3 protein: CAISKGVEETQYF

D gene: .
J gene: TRBJ1-3
V gene: TRBV9
clone size: .
CDR3 DNA: TGTGCCAGCAGCGTAGACCCGGGAACTGGAAACACCATATATTTT
CDR3 protein: CASSVDPGTGNTIYF

D gene: .
J gene: TRBJ2-5
V gene: TRBV29-1
clone size: .
CDR3 DNA: TGCAGCGTTGAAGGAGGGTTAGAGACCCAGTACTTC
CDR3 protein: CSVEGGLETQYF

D gene: .
J gene: TRBJ1-2
V gene: TRBV10-3
clone size: .
CDR3 DNA: TGTGCCATCAGTGCAGGTTCCTATGGCTACACCTTC
CDR3 protein: CAISAGSYGYTF

D gene: TRBD1
J gene: TRBJ1-2
V gene: TRBV28
clone size: .
CDR3 DNA: TGTGCCAGCACCATATCATTGAGGGGACAGGGGGCGCGGGGCTACACCTTC
CDR3 protein: CASTISLRGQGARGYTF

D gene: .
J gene: TRBJ1-3
V gene: TRBV6-5
clone size: few
CDR3 DNA: TGTGCCAGCAGACTGCAGAGGTCTGGAAACACCATATATTTT
CDR3 protein: CASRLQRSGNTIYF

D gene: .
J gene: TRBJ2-2
V gene: TRBV12-3/TRBV12-4
clone size: .
CDR3 DNA: TGTGCCAGCAACAACGGGACATACGGGGAGCTGTTTTTT
CDR3 protein: CASNNGTYGELFF

D gene: .
J gene: TRBJ1-1
V gene: TRBV4-1
clone size: .
CDR3 DNA: TGCGCCAGCAGCCAGACTCCGGGGAGCACTGAAGCTTTCTTT
CDR3 protein: CASSQTPGSTEAFF

D gene: .
J gene: TRBJ2-1
V gene: TRBV20-1
clone size: .
CDR3 DNA: TGCAGTGCTAGTCCGAGGAAATCCTACAATGAGCAGTTCTTC
CDR3 protein: CSASPRKSYNEQFF

D gene: TRBD1
J gene: TRBJ2-5
V gene: TRBV11-3
clone size: .
CDR3 DNA: TGTGCCAGCAGCGACGGGACAGGCGCTGAGACCCAGTACTTC
CDR3 protein: CASSDGTGAETQYF

D gene: .
J gene: TRBJ2-2
V gene: TRBV12-3/TRBV12-4
clone size: .
CDR3 DNA: TGTGCCAGCAGTCCGAGCGGAGCCGGGGAGCTGTTTTTT
CDR3 protein: CASSPSGAGELFF

D gene: TRBD2
J gene: TRBJ2-1
V gene: TRBV10-3
clone size: .
CDR3 DNA: TGTGCCATCAGACCTAGCGGGGGGGACAATGAGCAGTTCTTC
CDR3 protein: CAIRPSGGDNEQFF

D gene: TRBD1
J gene: TRBJ2-2
V gene: TRBV9
clone size: .
CDR3 DNA: TGTGCCAGCAGCGTAGCGGGACAGGGGTCCGGGGAGCTGTTTTTT
CDR3 protein: CASSVAGQGSGELFF

D gene: TRBD1
J gene: TRBJ2-7
V gene: TRBV19
clone size: .
CDR3 DNA: TGTGCCAGTAGTGCAGGACAGGGCTACGAGCAGTACTTC
CDR3 protein: CASSAGQGYEQYF

D gene: .
J gene: TRBJ1-5
V gene: TRBV27
clone size: .
CDR3 DNA: TGTGCCAGCAGTTTAAGTCCAGGGGCCCACGGTGCGCCCCAGCATTTT
CDR3 protein: CASSLSPGAHGAPQHF

D gene: .
J gene: TRBJ2-7
V gene: TRBV30
clone size: .
CDR3 DNA: TGTGCCTGGAGCCCCGGGACTGGTCCCTACGAGCAGTACTTC
CDR3 protein: CAWSPGTGPYEQYF

D gene: TRBD2
J gene: TRBJ2-5
V gene: TRBV6-4
clone size: .
CDR3 DNA: TGTGCCAGCAGGAGCGGGGGCCAAGAGACCCAGTACTTC
CDR3 protein: CASRSGGQETQYF

D gene: .
J gene: TRBJ1-5
V gene: TRBV21-1
clone size: .
CDR3 DNA: TGTGCCAGCAGCAAAAGAATGGCCGGGACAGGGAACAATCAGCCCCAGCATTTT
CDR3 protein: CASSKRMAGTGNNQPQHF

D gene: .
J gene: TRBJ2-4
V gene: TRBV15
clone size: .
CDR3 DNA: TGTGCCACCAGCAGAGGGACAAGCCAACGGGGGAAAAACATTCAGTACTTC
CDR3 protein: CATSRGTSQRGKNIQYF